This TCR beta chain was documented in a study of blood T cell repertoires in COVID-19. Sequencing used immunoSEQ multiplex PCR; TCRdb keeps in-frame clones, though not all of them. The sample contains some 170,000 clones, roughly 88% of which appear only once. V gave up 2 bases and J gave up 3 bases; unmatched junction bases: 2. This CDR3 comprises 14 residues. Germline V CDR1 and CDR2: SGHRS, YFSETQ. This clone appeared a few times. The receptor's source is a woman older than 75 with active or convalescent COVID-19. This sequence joins TRBV5-1 and TRBJ1-1, with TRBD1 matching over 9 bases. The sequencing input was peripheral blood. The CDR3 DNA sequence: TGCGCCAGCAGCTTTAGGACAGGGGACACTGAAGCTTTCTTT. Its protein product is CASSFRTGDTEAFF.